This is a list of T cell receptor beta chains from one sample in a study of blood T cell repertoires in COVID-19. Assay: immunoSEQ multiplex PCR; the TCRdb copy retains only in-frame clones and omits some. Here the sample spans about 44,000 clones, about 90% being singletons. Sequenced: peripheral blood. These receptors were taken from a woman aged 40 to 50 with acute or convalescent COVID-19. CDR3s include the opening cysteine and the closing phenylalanine or tryptophan. The D gene is left open where the match is weak. Clone size is given for some rows only: seen once, a few or many times, or a class if the clone is expanded.

j_call	v_call	clone_size	d_call	cdr3_aa	cdr3_nt
TRBJ2-2	TRBV21-1	-	-	CPQCEWAGGELFF	TGTCCCCAGTGTGAGTGGGCCGGCGGGGAGCTGTTTTTT
TRBJ2-5	TRBV10-3	-	TRBD1	CAISRGQQETQYF	TGTGCCATCAGTAGGGGACAGCAAGAGACCCAGTACTTC
TRBJ1-1	TRBV30	-	-	CAWSPKNTEAFF	TGTGCCTGGAGCCCCAAAAACACTGAAGCTTTCTTT
TRBJ2-3	TRBV27	-	TRBD2	CASSLSLTSGGRDTQYF	TGTGCCAGCAGTTTATCCCTGACTAGCGGGGGTCGGGATACGCAGTATTTT
TRBJ2-3	TRBV2	-	TRBD1	CASSDRDRGPDTQYF	TGTGCCAGCAGCGACCGGGACAGGGGGCCAGATACGCAGTATTTT
TRBJ2-2	TRBV5-1	-	-	CASSLGSAGGDTGELFF	TGCGCCAGCAGCTTGGGGTCGGCCGGCGGGGACACCGGGGAGCTGTTTTTT
TRBJ2-1	TRBV11-2	-	-	CASSSTREQFF	TGTGCCAGCAGCTCGACTAGGGAGCAGTTCTTC
TRBJ2-7	TRBV10-3	-	TRBD1	CAIREETGRGEQYF	TGTGCCATCAGGGAAGAGACAGGGAGAGGCGAGCAGTACTTC
TRBJ1-2	TRBV27	-	-	CASSLYPAASNYGYTF	TGTGCCAGCAGTTTATATCCGGCAGCGTCTAACTATGGCTACACCTTC
TRBJ1-3	TRBV15	-	TRBD1	CATSSRDRAAHLSGNTIYF	TGTGCCACCAGCAGCCGGGACAGGGCGGCCCATCTCTCTGGAAACACCATATATTTT
TRBJ2-5	TRBV15	-	TRBD2	CATSRGLAGEGVHQETQYF	TGTGCCACCAGCAGGGGACTAGCGGGAGAAGGGGTCCACCAAGAGACCCAGTACTTC
TRBJ2-2	TRBV7-3	-	-	CASSFPDTGELFF	TGTGCCAGCAGCTTTCCGGACACCGGGGAGCTGTTTTTT
TRBJ2-1	TRBV30	-	TRBD2	CAWSRGTGGPDEQFF	TGTGCCTGGAGTCGAGGGACGGGAGGGCCTGATGAGCAGTTCTTC
TRBJ1-5	TRBV5-1	-	TRBD1	CASSLDSGQDQPQHF	TGCGCCAGCAGCTTGGACTCCGGACAGGATCAGCCCCAGCATTTT
TRBJ2-1	TRBV7-7	-	TRBD2	CASSLSLAGDNEQFF	TGTGCTAGCAGCTTATCACTAGCGGGAGACAATGAGCAGTTCTTC
TRBJ2-5	TRBV2	-	TRBD2	CASSILAGLETQYF	TGTGCCAGCAGTATACTAGCGGGGCTTGAGACCCAGTACTTC
TRBJ2-1	TRBV7-8	-	TRBD2	CASSPVTSGSSILNLGNGEFF	TGTGCCAGCAGCCCCGTGACTAGCGGGAGTTCAATTTTGAATTTGGGAAATGGGGAGTTCTTC
TRBJ2-7	TRBV5-1	-	TRBD1	CASSWGTGGPQYF	TGCGCCAGCAGCTGGGGGACAGGGGGGCCTCAGTACTTC
TRBJ2-7	TRBV7-7	-	-	CASSLSGGEQYF	TGTGCTAGCAGCCTGAGTGGGGGGGAGCAGTACTTC
TRBJ1-6	TRBV7-2	-	-	CASSLLVQGNSPLHF	TGTGCCAGCAGCTTATTGGTACAGGGTAATTCACCCCTCCACTTT
TRBJ1-5	TRBV5-5	few	TRBD1	CASSRGQAVSNQPQHF	TGTGCCAGCAGCCGCGGACAGGCGGTCAGCAATCAGCCCCAGCATTTT
TRBJ1-6	TRBV10-3	-	TRBD1	CAISGTQDRRNSPLHF	TGTGCCATCAGTGGAACACAGGACAGGCGGAATTCACCCCTCCACTTT
TRBJ2-1	TRBV7-9	-	TRBD1	CASSLLQGALNEQFF	TGTGCCAGCAGCTTACTACAGGGGGCTCTGAATGAGCAGTTCTTC
TRBJ1-2	TRBV5-1	few	-	CASSLKGDGYTF	TGCGCCAGCAGCTTGAAAGGAGATGGCTACACCTTC
TRBJ1-3	TRBV5-1	once	TRBD1	CASSLDAGGEGNTIYF	TGCGCCAGCAGCTTGGACGCAGGGGGTGAAGGAAACACCATATATTTT
TRBJ2-7	TRBV28	-	-	CASKSGHPYEQYF	TGTGCCAGCAAATCGGGACACCCCTACGAGCAGTACTTC
TRBJ2-7	TRBV27	-	TRBD1	CASSLLSRQGLYEQYF	TGTGCCAGCAGTTTATTGTCCCGACAGGGGCTCTACGAGCAGTACTTC
TRBJ2-3	TRBV28	-	-	CASRRARAGTDTQYF	TGTGCCAGCCGAAGGGCCAGGGCGGGCACAGATACGCAGTATTTT
TRBJ1-1	TRBV30	-	TRBD1	CAWNLGGENTEAFF	TGTGCCTGGAACCTAGGGGGCGAAAACACTGAAGCTTTCTTT
TRBJ2-2	TRBV9	-	TRBD1	CASSVPGQGAVGELFF	TGTGCCAGCAGCGTACCGGGGCAGGGGGCTGTCGGGGAGCTGTTTTTT
TRBJ2-7	TRBV9	-	-	CASSVTDSPYEQYF	TGTGCCAGCAGCGTAACCGACAGTCCCTACGAGCAGTACTTC
TRBJ1-1	TRBV3-1/TRBV3-2	few	TRBD1	CASSDPTGEGTEAFF	TGTGCCAGCAGCGACCCGACAGGGGAGGGAACTGAAGCTTTCTTT
TRBJ1-1	TRBV30	-	-	CAWSDGNTEAFF	TGTGCCTGGAGTGACGGGAACACTGAAGCTTTCTTT
TRBJ1-5	TRBV19	few	-	CASRTQGDQPQHF	TGTGCCAGTAGGACACAGGGAGATCAGCCCCAGCATTTT
TRBJ2-7	TRBV27	-	TRBD1	CASSPRDRDPYEQYF	TGTGCCAGCAGTCCCCGGGACAGGGACCCCTACGAGCAGTACTTC
TRBJ2-3	TRBV5-4	-	TRBD2	CASSASGVLTDTQYF	TGTGCCAGCAGCGCTAGCGGGGTATTAACAGATACGCAGTATTTT
TRBJ2-5	TRBV5-1	-	-	CASSLALETQYF	TGCGCCAGCAGCTTGGCTCTGGAGACCCAGTACTTC
TRBJ1-5	TRBV5-1	-	-	CASSPGDGASSQPQHF	TGCGCCAGCAGCCCGGGGGACGGGGCCTCAAGTCAGCCCCAGCATTTT
TRBJ2-1	TRBV20-1	-	-	CSARIAEVQFF	TGCAGTGCTAGAATTGCGGAGGTGCAGTTCTTC
TRBJ2-3	TRBV28	-	-	CASSDPDRPSTDTQYF	TGTGCCAGCAGCGACCCGGACAGACCGAGCACAGATACGCAGTATTTT
TRBJ2-3	TRBV27	-	-	CASSLYVPDSSWGTDTQYF	TGTGCCAGCAGTTTGTATGTCCCGGACAGCTCATGGGGCACAGATACGCAGTATTTT
TRBJ1-6	TRBV7-2	few	-	CASSPYNSPLHF	TGTGCCAGTTCCCCATATAATTCACCCCTCCACTTT
TRBJ1-4	TRBV29-1	-	-	CSVKTGSNEKLFF	TGCAGCGTTAAGACAGGCTCTAATGAAAAACTGTTTTTT
TRBJ1-1	TRBV18	-	-	CASSPLTSNTEAFF	TGTGCCAGCTCACCGTTGACATCTAACACTGAAGCTTTCTTT
TRBJ2-2	TRBV9	-	-	CASSVANAGELFF	TGTGCCAGCAGCGTAGCTAATGCCGGGGAGCTGTTTTTT
TRBJ1-1	TRBV4-1	-	TRBD1	CASSLQGGVAGGNTEAFF	TGCGCCAGCAGCCTACAGGGGGGGGTGGCAGGGGGCAACACTGAAGCTTTCTTT
TRBJ1-3	TRBV7-2	-	-	CASSLSFQPWSSGNTIYF	TGTGCCAGCAGCTTATCCTTCCAACCCTGGAGCTCTGGAAACACCATATATTTT
TRBJ1-5	TRBV6-2/TRBV6-3	-	-	CASSYMALSGNQPQHF	TGTGCCAGCAGTTATATGGCCCTATCGGGAAATCAGCCCCAGCATTTT
TRBJ2-7	TRBV5-6	-	TRBD2	CASKETSGKTYEQYF	TGTGCCAGCAAGGAGACTAGCGGCAAAACTTACGAGCAGTACTTC
TRBJ1-5	TRBV7-3	-	-	CASSFGTGGQPQHF	TGTGCCAGCAGCTTCGGGACCGGGGGTCAGCCCCAGCATTTT
TRBJ1-5	TRBV6-5	-	TRBD1	CASRDRQGEQPQHF	TGTGCCAGCAGGGACCGACAGGGCGAGCAGCCCCAGCATTTT
TRBJ1-4	TRBV6-5	once	-	CAARGTNEKLFF	TGTGCCGCCCGGGGAACTAATGAAAAACTGTTTTTT
TRBJ1-3	TRBV28	-	-	CASSLTDGNTIYF	TGTGCCAGCAGTTTGACAGATGGAAACACCATATATTTT
TRBJ2-2	TRBV5-6	-	-	CASSLMPDRTGELFF	TGTGCCAGCAGCTTGATGCCAGATCGCACCGGGGAGCTGTTTTTT
TRBJ2-1	TRBV5-8	-	TRBD2	CASSLYRTSSDEQFF	TGTGCCAGCAGCTTGTACCGGACTAGTTCGGATGAGCAGTTCTTC
TRBJ1-1	TRBV27	-	TRBD1	CASSWAGGNLEAEAFF	TGTGCCAGCAGTTGGGCAGGGGGCAATTTGGAGGCTGAAGCTTTCTTT
TRBJ1-1	TRBV29-1	-	-	CSVTGHLNTEAFF	TGCAGCGTAACGGGACATTTGAACACTGAAGCTTTCTTT
TRBJ1-5	TRBV30	-	-	CAWSVRRGDYQPQHF	TGTGCCTGGAGTGTACGGCGAGGTGATTATCAGCCCCAGCATTTT
TRBJ1-5	TRBV28	few	TRBD1	CVSAFRDRGNQPQHF	TGTGTCTCTGCCTTCCGGGACAGGGGTAATCAGCCCCAGCATTTT
TRBJ2-7	TRBV2	-	TRBD2	CATGLADRYEQYF	TGTGCCACCGGACTAGCAGACCGCTACGAGCAGTACTTC